Shown below are 27 T cell receptor beta chains from a single sample sequenced in a study of T cell clones after liver transplantation. Generated by immunoSEQ multiplex PCR, the TCRdb table keeps only in-frame clones and is missing some. The sample consists of around 77,000 clones, 80% of them appearing once. The sample in question was CD4+ T cells from blood, obtained 12 months after liver transplant. Source of these receptors: a human patient who received a liver transplant. T cells may partly derive from the graft donor.

The chain is built from TRBV28 and TRBJ2-5, with D perhaps matching TRBD1 or TRBD2 (5 bases each). Germline-derived CDR1 and CDR2 are MDHEN and SYDVKM. The CDR3 totals 16 residues. Trimming removed 1 base at V and 2 bases at J, with 14 bases between. Written as DNA, the CDR3 is TGTGCCAGCAGTTTATTCGGGATCGACAGTCAAGAGACCCAGTACTTC. Residues: CASSLFGIDSQETQYF.

The chain employs TRBV5-4 and TRBJ2-5; no clear D gene. This CDR3 spans 14 amino acids. Trimming cost V 1 base and J 7 bases, with 14 bases left between them. Germline V lookup: CDR1 SGHNT, CDR2 YYREEE (reference sequence). The CDR3 DNA reads TGTGCCAGCAGCTTGAATGTAGCAAAGGGGACCCAGTACTTC. It specifies CASSLNVAKGTQYF.

This clone was seen more than once but under ten times. The V and J genes are TRBV7-6 and TRBJ2-5; 16 bases are shared with TRBD2. The CDR3 covers 18 residues. Germline V gene data show CDR1 as SGHVS and CDR2 as FNYEAQ. Germline trimming cut 7 bases from V and 5 bases from J; bases unmatched to any gene: 13. The CDR3 sequence: CASTHRGTSGRGKETQYF. CDR3 bases: TGTGCCAGCACCCACCGCGGGACTAGCGGGAGGGGGAAGGAGACCCAGTACTTC.

This clone is termed medium-sized (0.01 to 0.1%). This rearrangement joins TRBV2 to TRBJ1-5; no definite D call. Germline CDR1 reads SNHLY; CDR2 reads FYNNEI. V dropped 7 bases and J dropped 5 bases, with 12 bases sitting between them. The length of the CDR3 is 13 residues. Here the CDR3 DNA reads TGTGCCAGCACGTTGGAGAGCCATCAGCCCCAGCATTTT. This sequence encodes CASTLESHQPQHF.

This clone was seen a handful of times. This chain links TRBV6-4 with TRBJ1-1; unclear D gene. Germline V gene data show CDR1 as MRHNA and CDR2 as SNTAGT. V lost 5 bases and J 2 bases, leaving 12 bases between the germline ends. The CDR3 has 14 residues. The CDR3 bases are TGTGCCAGCAGTTCCCAGCCCTTCAACACTGAAGCTTTCTTT. The encoded protein is CASSSQPFNTEAFF.

The V call is TRBV6-5, the J call TRBJ2-1; 11 bases match TRBD2. This CDR3 has 15 amino acids. CDR1 MNHEY and CDR2 SVGAGI come from the germline V gene. The junction had 3 bases not matched to a gene; V was cut back by 3 bases and J by 5 bases. The CDR3 coding sequence is TGTGCCAGCAGTTATCGGACTAGCGGGCACAATGAGCAGTTCTTC. Translation gives CASSYRTSGHNEQFF.

This chain links TRBV27 with TRBJ1-4; the D gene is possibly TRBD1 (5 bases). The length of the CDR3 is 15 residues. Germline V gene lookup returns CDR1 MNHEY and CDR2 SMNVEV (reference sequence). V was shortened by 4 bases and J by 7 bases, with 16 bases between the two germline ends. Here the CDR3 DNA reads TGTGCCAGCAGTTCCATGCGGGGCGCGGGTGAAAAACTGTTTTTT. Translating it yields CASSSMRGAGEKLFF.

The chain recombines TRBV5-1 with TRBJ1-2, with TRBD1 matching over 7 bases. The CDR3 runs 16 residues. With V trimmed by 5 bases and J by 1 base, 11 bases remained unmatched. The germline V gene has CDR1 SGHRS and CDR2 YFSETQ. CDR3 amino acids: CASSSARDSLNYGYTF. Written as DNA, the CDR3 is TGCGCCAGCAGTTCGGCCCGGGACAGCCTTAACTATGGCTACACCTTC.

V is TRBV6-6 and J is TRBJ2-7, with 7 bases identical to TRBD1. The V gene end was trimmed by 6 bases and the J gene end by 6 bases; junction bases not matched to a gene: 8. Germline V gives CDR1 MNHNY, CDR2 SVGAGI (reference sequence). The CDR3 contains 13 residues. The CDR3 reads CASRGTARGEQYF. As DNA, the CDR3 is TGTGCCAGCAGGGGGACAGCCCGCGGCGAGCAGTACTTC.

The chain has TRBV27 and TRBJ1-1; 7 bases are a match to TRBD1. Trimming cost V 3 bases and J 5 bases; bases outside gene matches: 3. The CDR3 sequence is 13 residues long. Germline CDR1 reads MNHEY; CDR2 reads SMNVEV (reference sequence). The CDR3 is CASSFQGETEAFF. CDR3 bases: TGTGCCAGCAGTTTTCAGGGGGAGACTGAAGCTTTCTTT.

This chain uses TRBV9 with TRBJ2-3; D call uncertain. V lost 0 bases and J 0 bases, leaving 8 bases between the germline ends. The CDR3 covers 15 residues. Germline CDR1 SGDLS, CDR2 YYNGEE. CDR3 in DNA: TGTGCCAGCAGCGTAGCACCAGGAAGCACAGATACGCAGTATTTT. Translation gives CASSVAPGSTDTQYF.

The chain combines TRBV28 with TRBJ2-5, with TRBD2 identical over 11 bases. The V and J ends lost 6 bases and 7 bases, in that order; junction bases with no gene match: 13. This CDR3 contains 16 residues. In germline, CDR1 is MDHEN, CDR2 SYDVKM. This CDR3 reads CASSPGLAGLWGTQYF. CDR3 nucleotides: TGTGCCAGCAGCCCTGGACTAGCGGGTTTGTGGGGGACCCAGTACTTC.

This chain joins TRBV20-1 and TRBJ2-5; D may be TRBD1 or TRBD2 (5 bases each). This CDR3 is 11 amino acids long. Per germline, CDR1 DFQATT and CDR2 SNEGSKA (reference sequence). The CDR3 protein is CSAEGQETQYF. The CDR3, as DNA: TGCAGCGCAGAGGGGCAAGAGACCCAGTACTTC.

The chain recombines TRBV19 with TRBJ2-3; no definite D call. Per the germline V gene, CDR1 is LNHDA and CDR2 is SQIVND (reference sequence). This CDR3 contains 15 residues. Trimming took off 1 base at V and 0 bases at J, with 8 bases between the two ends. CDR3: CASSIASASTDTQYF. The DNA for the CDR3 is TGTGCCAGTAGTATAGCCAGCGCAAGCACAGATACGCAGTATTTT.

The chain couples TRBV7-9 to TRBJ2-5; either TRBD1 or TRBD2 may supply D (5 bases each). The length of the CDR3 is 15 residues. Germline V gene sequence: CDR1 SEHNR, CDR2 FQNEAQ (reference sequence). Trimming left V 6 bases short and J 5 bases short, with 19 bases between. The CDR3 reads CASSPGTTSGETQYF. DNA for the CDR3: TGTGCCAGCAGTCCTGGGACCACATCGGGGGAGACCCAGTACTTC.

The chain uses TRBV10-1 and TRBJ2-3; 9 bases match TRBD1. The CDR3 runs 15 residues. The V gene end was trimmed by 4 bases and the J gene end by 3 bases; junction bases not matched to a gene: 5. From germline, CDR1 is WNHNN and CDR2 SYGVQD (reference sequence). The CDR3 loop is CASSATGGVTDTQYF. The CDR3 region has the DNA TGCGCCAGCAGTGCAACAGGGGGCGTGACAGATACGCAGTATTTT.

The rearrangement joins TRBV10-3 to TRBJ2-7, with TRBD1 matching 9 bases. The junction had 5 bases not matched to a gene; V was cut back by 5 bases and J by 0 bases. The CDR3 has 15 residues. The germline V gene encodes CDR1 ENHRY and CDR2 SYGVKD. The CDR3 nucleotides are TGTGCCATCAGTCCCGGGACAGGGTACTCCTACGAGCAGTACTTC. Its translation: CAISPGTGYSYEQYF.

This clone has a single count. The rearrangement links TRBV7-8 to TRBJ1-1; D remains unclear. This CDR3 has 14 amino acids. V lost 2 bases, J lost 6 bases, and 13 bases lay in between. Germline V gene sequence: CDR1 SGHVS, CDR2 FQNEAQ. The CDR3 here is CASSLQVEIAEAFF. The CDR3 region has the DNA TGTGCCAGCAGCTTACAGGTTGAAATCGCTGAAGCTTTCTTT.

The chain combines TRBV19 with TRBJ1-5; D unresolved. Trimming took off 5 bases at V and 4 bases at J, with 9 bases between the two ends. There are 13 residues in the CDR3. Per germline, CDR1 LNHDA and CDR2 SQIVND (reference sequence). The CDR3 nucleotides are TGTGCCAGTAGTCCAATCCTGAATCAGCCCCAGCATTTT. Translated: CASSPILNQPQHF. The full variable domain, with the rest looked up from reference TRBV19 and TRBJ1-5, is DGGITQSPKYLFRKEGQNVTLSCEQNLNHDAMYWYRQDPGQGLRLIYYSQIVNDFQKGDIAEGYSVSREKKESFPLTVTSAQKNPTAFYLCASSPILNQPQHFGDGTRLSIL.

The chain employs TRBV27 and TRBJ2-7, with a possible D match to TRBD1 (6 bases). V was trimmed by 2 bases and J by 5 bases, leaving 13 bases between them. CDR1 MNHEY and CDR2 SMNVEV come from the germline V gene (reference sequence). The CDR3 runs 14 residues. This CDR3 reads CASSLGLGADEQYF. In DNA, the CDR3 is TGTGCCAGCAGTTTAGGTTTGGGGGCGGACGAGCAGTACTTC.

The chain employs TRBV27 and TRBJ2-5, with D possibly being TRBD2 (6 bases). The germline V gene encodes CDR1 MNHEY and CDR2 SMNVEV (reference sequence). CDR3 size: 13 residues. Trimming left V 5 bases short and J 4 bases short, with 11 bases between. CDR3 nucleotides: TGTGCCAGCAGTATCCAGGGAGGAGAGACCCAGTACTTC. It specifies CASSIQGGETQYF.

V gene TRBV2 combines with J gene TRBJ2-1, with unresolved D. The CDR3 extends over 17 amino acids. Germline V gives CDR1 SNHLY, CDR2 FYNNEI. V gave up 2 bases and J gave up 5 bases, with 19 bases separating them. The CDR3 loop reads CASSENRGSFVDNEQFF. As DNA, the CDR3 is TGTGCCAGCAGTGAAAACAGAGGTAGCTTCGTGGACAATGAGCAGTTCTTC.

The chain recombines TRBV30 with TRBJ2-2, with unresolved D. Trimming cost V 0 bases and J 6 bases, with 11 bases left between them. Germline V lookup: CDR1 GTSNPN, CDR2 SVGIG (reference sequence). This CDR3 has 14 residues. The CDR3 DNA is TGTGCCTGGAGTGTACTGGTCAGGTCCGGGGAGCTGTTTTTT. Its translation: CAWSVLVRSGELFF. The complete variable domain, with remaining parts taken from reference TRBV30 and TRBJ2-2, reads SQTIHQWPATLVQPVGSPLSLECTVEGTSNPNLYWYRQAAGRGLQLLFYSVGIGQISSEVPQNLSASRPQDRQFILSSKKLLLSDSGFYLCAWSVLVRSGELFFGEGSRLTVL.

The CDR3 bases are TGTGCCAGCAGTTACAGGGGAGGGGAGCAGTACTTC. Translation: CASSYRGGEQYF. The chain employs TRBV6-6 and TRBJ2-7; 7 bases agree with TRBD2. The J segment lost 7 bases and the V segment lost 2 bases, leaving 2 bases of the junction unmatched. CDR3 length: 12 residues. Germline values: CDR1 MNHNY, CDR2 SVGAGI (reference sequence).

The gene calls are TRBV5-6 and TRBJ1-1, with 10 bases matching TRBD1. Trimming took 4 bases from V and 5 from J; bases not matched to a gene: 14. Looked up from germline, CDR1 is SGHDT and CDR2 is YYEEEE. This CDR3 region has 17 residues. CDR3 sequence reads: CASSLTGGAFYGTEAFF. The CDR3 DNA is TGTGCCAGCAGCCTGACAGGGGGCGCCTTTTATGGTACTGAAGCTTTCTTT.

This clone appeared a few times. This chain joins TRBV28 and TRBJ1-2; D is undetermined. This CDR3 has 12 residues. Per germline, CDR1 MDHEN and CDR2 SYDVKM. V lost 6 bases, J lost 8 bases, and 13 bases lay in between. The CDR3 loop is CASSRYSWGYTF. The CDR3 nucleotides read TGTGCCAGCAGCCGATATTCCTGGGGCTACACCTTC.

The rearrangement joins TRBV5-1 to TRBJ2-7; a weak D match, TRBD1 (6 bases). In germline, CDR1 is SGHRS, CDR2 YFSETQ. V lost 0 bases and J lost 6, with 10 bases in between. This CDR3 region has 13 residues. The CDR3 here is CASSLDRATEQYF. The DNA of the CDR3 is TGCGCCAGCAGCTTGGACAGGGCCACCGAGCAGTACTTC.